The rows below give T cell receptor beta chains drawn from one sample of a study of metastatic and nonmetastatic thyroid tumors. TCRdb ran MiXCR on the PCR reads. The profile covers fewer than 15,000 clones, with 30% to 40% appearing a single time and approximately 14% taken by the ten largest. Specimen: tumor tissue. The source of these receptors is a male donor with papillary thyroid cancer or a benign thyroid nodule (not recorded which). Some clones in this sample may be carry-over from other donors' samples. Each CDR3 is given with its conserved first and last residue. The order of the fields is V gene, J gene, D gene, clone size, CDR3 DNA, CDR3 protein. A D gene is named only where the DNA matches it firmly. Where a row states a size, it is once, few, many or the class of an expanded clone; other rows omit it.

TRBV5-1	TRBJ1-1	TRBD1	medium-sized	TGCGCCAGCAGTTCTTTGGGTCCCTCTTTCGGGACAGATAGTGGCACTGAAGCTTTCTTT	CASSSLGPSFGTDSGTEAFF
TRBV20-1	TRBJ2-5	-	many	TGCAGTGCTAGAGATTTGGCTAGCGTGCAAGAGACCCAGTACTTC	CSARDLASVQETQYF
TRBV6-1	TRBJ2-5	-	many	TGTGCCAGCACCACAACTCGACATGGGGGGACCCAGTACTTC	CASTTTRHGGTQYF
TRBV12-3/TRBV12-4	TRBJ2-2	TRBD1	-	TGTGCCAGCAGACAAACCAGGGGGTGGGGGGAGCTGTTTTTT	CASRQTRGWGELFF
TRBV6-6	TRBJ2-7	TRBD2	few	TGTGCCAGCAGTTACTCGCCTAGCGGATCCTACGAGCAGTACTTC	CASSYSPSGSYEQYF
TRBV10-1	TRBJ2-7	-	few	TGCGCCAGCAGTGATGTTCGCGGCCCACCCTACGAGCAGTACTTC	CASSDVRGPPYEQYF
TRBV12-3/TRBV12-4	TRBJ2-7	-	-	TGTGCCAGCGGCCCTCGGCAGGGGCGGTCCGAGCAGTACTTC	CASGPRQGRSEQYF
TRBV6-2/TRBV6-3	TRBJ1-1	-	-	TGTGCCAGCAGTGCCCTTTCTACGCTCACTGAAGCTTTCTTT	CASSALSTLTEAFF
TRBV14	TRBJ2-2	-	-	TGTGCCCGCAGACAAGCTAGCGGGGAGCTGTTTTTT	CARRQASGELFF
TRBV24-1	TRBJ2-3	TRBD1	few	TGTGCCACCAGTGACCAGGACAGGGGGGGCACAGATACGCAGTATTTT	CATSDQDRGGTDTQYF
TRBV18	TRBJ1-5	TRBD1	few	TGTGCCAGCTCACGCTCGACCGGGACAGGGAATCAGCCCCAGCATTTT	CASSRSTGTGNQPQHF
TRBV20-1	TRBJ1-2	-	-	TGCAGTGCTATAGATGGGGACTATGGCTACACCTTC	CSAIDGDYGYTF
TRBV12-3/TRBV12-4	TRBJ2-3	TRBD2	-	TGTGCCAGCAGTTTGGGACTAGCGGGAGATACGCAGTATTTT	CASSLGLAGDTQYF
TRBV18	TRBJ1-6	TRBD1	-	TGTGCCAGCTCACCAAGACCGGGACAGGGGTGTGCGCATTCACCCCTCCACTTT	CASSPRPGQGCAHSPLHF
TRBV27	TRBJ2-7	TRBD1	few	TGTGCCATCACCCCCGGGACAGGGGTAGGCGAGCAGTACTTC	CAITPGTGVGEQYF
TRBV4-3	TRBJ2-2	-	medium-sized	TGCGCCAGCAGCCAAGAATCCCCCAATCACGGGGAGCTGTTTTTT	CASSQESPNHGELFF
TRBV12-3/TRBV12-4	TRBJ2-2	-	few	TGTGCCAGCACTCCCCAGCTCTCGGGGACCGGGGAGCTGTTTTTT	CASTPQLSGTGELFF
TRBV19	TRBJ1-2	-	few	TGTGCCAGTAGTATAGGAGGCAGGGGCAGATATGGCTACACCTTC	CASSIGGRGRYGYTF
TRBV6-1	TRBJ1-6	-	few	TGTGCCAGCAGCCAGGGCCAGGGACTATCCGATTCACCCCTCCACTTT	CASSQGQGLSDSPLHF
TRBV11-2	TRBJ1-5	-	medium-sized	TGTGCCAGCAGCGCCCGATCAGGGGCTTTCCAGCATTTT	CASSARSGAFQHF
TRBV4-1	TRBJ1-2	TRBD1	medium-sized	TGCGCCAGCAGCCTAGGGACAGGGAACTATGGCTACACCTTC	CASSLGTGNYGYTF
TRBV12-3/TRBV12-4	TRBJ2-1	TRBD1	once	TGTGCCAACCCTGACAGGGTATCCATCAATGAGCAGTTCTTC	CANPDRVSINEQFF
TRBV10-1	TRBJ2-3	-	many	TGCGCCAGCAGTGAGGACAGACTCACAGATACGCAGTATTTT	CASSEDRLTDTQYF
TRBV28	TRBJ2-6	-	-	TGTGCCAGCAGTTTAGGAACACTCTCTGGGGCCAACGTCCTGACTTTC	CASSLGTLSGANVLTF
TRBV4-2	TRBJ2-7	-	-	TGTGCCAGAAGCCTCCCCGGGGCGCTTTACGAGCAGATCTTC	CARSLPGALYEQIF
TRBV12-3/TRBV12-4	TRBJ1-2	TRBD1	large	TGTGCCAGCAGTCGGGGACAGGCCTATGGCTACACCTTC	CASSRGQAYGYTF
TRBV4-1	TRBJ2-5	TRBD1	medium-sized	TGCGCCAGCAGCCAAGGGGACAGGGACCAAGAGACCCAGTACTTC	CASSQGDRDQETQYF
TRBV10-2	TRBJ2-3	TRBD2	medium-sized	TGCGCCAGCAGTGTTAAGGGACTAGCGCTAACAGATACGCAGTATTTT	CASSVKGLALTDTQYF
TRBV4-3	TRBJ2-7	TRBD2	-	TGCGCCAGCAGCCAGGTTCTAGCGGAGTCCTACGAGCAGTACTTC	CASSQVLAESYEQYF
TRBV7-2	TRBJ2-3	-	-	TGTGCCAGCGGAGCCGGGTTAGATACGCAGTATTTT	CASGAGLDTQYF
TRBV9	TRBJ2-3	TRBD2	many	TGTGCCAGCAGCGTAGGCGGGGGGAAAGATACGCAGTATTTT	CASSVGGGKDTQYF
TRBV2	TRBJ2-2	TRBD1	-	TGTGCCAGCAGTAGTACAGGGGGCCACACCGGGGAGCTGTTTTTT	CASSSTGGHTGELFF
TRBV30	TRBJ1-2	TRBD1	few	TGTGCCTGGAGTGTAACTGGACAGGGGGCCGGTGGCTACACCTTC	CAWSVTGQGAGGYTF
TRBV6-1	TRBJ1-2	TRBD1	medium-sized	TGTGCCACCCTTTACCCAACAGGGGAAAAATATGGCTACACCTTC	CATLYPTGEKYGYTF
TRBV12-3/TRBV12-4	TRBJ1-1	-	-	TGTGCCTGCAGTTTAAATCGGGGCACTGAAGGTTTCTTT	CACSLNRGTEGFF
TRBV11-1	TRBJ2-1	TRBD2	-	TGTGCCAGCAGCTTAAGCCCGGGGACTAGCGGGTCATCCCCCCTCTTC	CASSLSPGTSGSSPLF
TRBV20-1	TRBJ1-6	TRBD1	medium-sized	TGCAGTGCTTCGACAGGGAGCTCCTATAATTCACCCCTCCACTTT	CSASTGSSYNSPLHF
TRBV20-1	TRBJ2-5	-	-	TGCAGTGCCATCGTAGGAGGACTTCAAGAGACCCAGTACTTC	CSAIVGGLQETQYF
TRBV6-2/TRBV6-3	TRBJ2-7	-	-	TGTGCCAGCATCCGGGACGACCAAGGAGAGCAGTACTTC	CASIRDDQGEQYF
TRBV7-8	TRBJ2-1	TRBD2	-	TGTGCCAGCAGCTTGATGGCTAGCGGGGGGGCCAGGGGTGAGCAGTTCTTC	CASSLMASGGARGEQFF
TRBV20-1	TRBJ1-1	TRBD1	-	TGCAGCCTCACCCAACGGGACAGCTTAATGGGGGCTTTCTTT	CSLTQRDSLMGAFF
TRBV27	TRBJ1-2	TRBD1	many	TGTGCCAGCAGTTTACACAGGGGGAACTATGGCTACACCTTC	CASSLHRGNYGYTF
TRBV2	TRBJ2-5	TRBD1	few	TGTGCCAGCAGTGGGACAGGGGGCGCGGAGACCCAGTACTTC	CASSGTGGAETQYF
TRBV15	TRBJ1-4	-	few	TGTGCCACCAGCAGGGCCACAGGTGCAACTAATGAAAAACTGTTTTTT	CATSRATGATNEKLFF
TRBV3-1	TRBJ2-7	-	large	TGTGCCAGCAGCCCCGACACCCTCGAGCAGTACTTC	CASSPDTLEQYF
TRBV6-1	TRBJ2-5	TRBD1	medium-sized	TGTGCCAGCAGGAAGACAGGGTCGACCCAGTACTTC	CASRKTGSTQYF
TRBV14	TRBJ1-1	-	once	TGTGCCAGCAGCTTCAAGGGAGACAAGAACACTGAAGCTTTCTTT	CASSFKGDKNTEAFF
TRBV5-1	TRBJ2-7	TRBD2	-	TGCGCCAGCAACCTAGGGAGGGACGACGAGCAGTACTTC	CASNLGRDDEQYF
TRBV18	TRBJ2-1	TRBD2	-	TGTGCCAGCTCACCACCGATTAGCGGGAGGGACGATGAGCAGTTCTTC	CASSPPISGRDDEQFF
TRBV20-1	TRBJ1-5	-	-	TGCAGTGCTAGCTCCGGACAGCTTAATCAGCCCCAGCATTTT	CSASSGQLNQPQHF
TRBV10-3	TRBJ1-3	TRBD1	many	TGTGCCATCGGAAGACAGGGCGGCTCTGGAAACACCATATATTTT	CAIGRQGGSGNTIYF
TRBV27	TRBJ2-5	-	many	TGTGCAGGCCGGGCAGGGCAAGAGACCCAGTACTTC	CAGRAGQETQYF